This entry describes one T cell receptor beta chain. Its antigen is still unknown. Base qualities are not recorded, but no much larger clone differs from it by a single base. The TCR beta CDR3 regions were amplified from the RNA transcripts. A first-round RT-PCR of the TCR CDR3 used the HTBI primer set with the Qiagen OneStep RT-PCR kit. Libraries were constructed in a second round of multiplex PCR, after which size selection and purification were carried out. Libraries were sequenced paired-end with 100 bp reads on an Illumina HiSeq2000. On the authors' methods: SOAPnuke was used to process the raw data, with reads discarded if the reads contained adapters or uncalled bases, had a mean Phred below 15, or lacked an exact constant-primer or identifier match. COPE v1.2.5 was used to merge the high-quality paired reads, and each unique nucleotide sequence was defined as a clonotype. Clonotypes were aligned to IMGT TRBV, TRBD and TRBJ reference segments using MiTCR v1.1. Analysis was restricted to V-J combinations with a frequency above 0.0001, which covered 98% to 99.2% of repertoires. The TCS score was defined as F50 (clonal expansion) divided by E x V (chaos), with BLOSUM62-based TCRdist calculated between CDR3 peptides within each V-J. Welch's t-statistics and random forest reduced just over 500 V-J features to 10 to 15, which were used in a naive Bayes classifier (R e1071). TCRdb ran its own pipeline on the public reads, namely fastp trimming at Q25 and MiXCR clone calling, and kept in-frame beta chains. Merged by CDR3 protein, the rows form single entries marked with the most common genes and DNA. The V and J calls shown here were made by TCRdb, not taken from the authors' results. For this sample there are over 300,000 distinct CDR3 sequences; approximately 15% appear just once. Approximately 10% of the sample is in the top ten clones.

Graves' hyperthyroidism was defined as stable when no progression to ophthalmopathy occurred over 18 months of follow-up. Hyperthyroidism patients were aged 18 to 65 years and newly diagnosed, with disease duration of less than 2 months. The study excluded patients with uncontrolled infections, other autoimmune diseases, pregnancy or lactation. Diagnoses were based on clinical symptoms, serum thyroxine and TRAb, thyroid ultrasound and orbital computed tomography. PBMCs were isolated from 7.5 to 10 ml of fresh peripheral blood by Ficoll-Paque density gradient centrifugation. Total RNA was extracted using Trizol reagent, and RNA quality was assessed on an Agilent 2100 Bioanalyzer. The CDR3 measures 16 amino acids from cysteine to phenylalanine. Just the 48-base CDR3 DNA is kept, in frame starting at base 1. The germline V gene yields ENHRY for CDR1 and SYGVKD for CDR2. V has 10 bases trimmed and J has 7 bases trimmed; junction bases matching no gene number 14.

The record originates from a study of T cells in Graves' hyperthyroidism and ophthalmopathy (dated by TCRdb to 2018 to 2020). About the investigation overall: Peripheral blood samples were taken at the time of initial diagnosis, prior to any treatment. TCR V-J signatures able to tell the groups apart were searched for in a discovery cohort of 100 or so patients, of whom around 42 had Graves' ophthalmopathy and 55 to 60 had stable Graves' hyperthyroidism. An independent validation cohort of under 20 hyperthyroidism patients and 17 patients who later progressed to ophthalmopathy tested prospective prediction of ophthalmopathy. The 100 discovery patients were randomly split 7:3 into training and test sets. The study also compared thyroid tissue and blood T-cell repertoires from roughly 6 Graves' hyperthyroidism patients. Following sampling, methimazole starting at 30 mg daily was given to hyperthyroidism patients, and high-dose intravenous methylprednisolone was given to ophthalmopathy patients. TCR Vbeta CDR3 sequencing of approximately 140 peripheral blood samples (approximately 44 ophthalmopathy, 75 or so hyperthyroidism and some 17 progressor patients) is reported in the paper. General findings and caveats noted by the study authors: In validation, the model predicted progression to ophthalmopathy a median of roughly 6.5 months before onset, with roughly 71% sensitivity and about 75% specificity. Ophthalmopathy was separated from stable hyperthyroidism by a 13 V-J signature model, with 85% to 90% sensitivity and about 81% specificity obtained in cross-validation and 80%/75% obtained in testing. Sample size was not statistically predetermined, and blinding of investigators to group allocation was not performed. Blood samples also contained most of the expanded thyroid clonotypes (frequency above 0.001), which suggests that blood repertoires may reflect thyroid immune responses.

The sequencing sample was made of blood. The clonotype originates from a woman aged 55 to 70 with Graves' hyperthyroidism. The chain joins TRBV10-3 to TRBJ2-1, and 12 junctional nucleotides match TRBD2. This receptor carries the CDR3 CATVSGLAGGPNEQFF. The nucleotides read TGTGCCACCGTAAGTGGGCTAGCGGGAGGGCCAAATGAGCAGTTCTTC.